One sample yielded the 29 T cell receptor beta chains listed below, sequenced in a study of blood T cell repertoires in COVID-19. TCRdb's copy holds only in-frame clones and misses some; the assay was immunoSEQ multiplex PCR. Of 40,000 to 50,000 clones listed, about 86% are singletons. Sequencing was carried out using peripheral blood. Receptors originate from a man between 65 and 80 years old with acute or convalescent COVID-19.

The CDR3 protein is CASSPKGARGLSNSPLHF. The CDR3 DNA is TGTGCCAGCTCACCAAAGGGGGCCAGGGGGCTCTCAAATTCACCCCTCCACTTT. The V call is TRBV18, the J call TRBJ1-6, with 8 bases that match TRBD1. Germline V gives CDR1 KGHSH, CDR2 LQKENI. This CDR3 is 18 amino acids long. V shed 2 bases, J shed 7 bases, and the junction held 13 bases outside the gene matches.

The gene calls are TRBV5-4 and TRBJ2-5; 8 positions agree with TRBD2. Germline V CDR1 and CDR2: SGHNT, YYREEE (reference sequence). With 3 bases clipped from V and 4 bases from J, the junction kept 8 bases outside the gene matches. The CDR3 consists of 15 residues. The CDR3 sequence is CASSSRTAGGETQYF. The CDR3 DNA follows: TGTGCCAGCAGCTCACGCACCGCGGGGGGAGAGACCCAGTACTTC.

The chain couples TRBV20-1 to TRBJ2-1; D is uncertain. V was trimmed by 3 bases and J by 3 bases, leaving 9 bases between them. CDR3 length: 13 residues. CDR1 and CDR2 from the germline V gene are DFQATT and SNEGSKA (reference sequence). DNA of the CDR3: TGCAGTGCTAGTTATCGCAGCTACAATGAGCAGTTCTTC. It yields the protein CSASYRSYNEQFF.

The chain couples TRBV29-1 to TRBJ2-7; perhaps TRBD1 as D (6 bases). The ends were cut back, 1 base at V and 2 bases at J, with 9 bases in the middle. The length of the CDR3 is 13 residues. The germline V gene has CDR1 SQVTM and CDR2 ANQGSEA. The CDR3 region is CSVEGQDAYEQYF. CDR3 coding DNA: TGCAGCGTTGAAGGACAGGACGCCTACGAGCAGTACTTC.

The chain uses TRBV3-1 (or the pseudogene TRBV3-2) and TRBJ2-3, with 15 bases lining up with TRBD2. V trimming: 1 base; J trimming: 0 bases; junction bases outside the gene matches: 8. The CDR3 loop spans 20 amino acids. The V gene's germline CDR1 is LGHDT and CDR2 YNNKEL (reference sequence). In nucleotides, the CDR3 is TGTGCCAGCAGCCAAGGCCTTACGGGACTAGCGGGGGGTAGCACAGATACGCAGTATTTT. Translating gives CASSQGLTGLAGGSTDTQYF.

V and J are TRBV6-1 and TRBJ1-4, with D possibly being TRBD1 (5 bases). Per the germline V gene, CDR1 is MNHNS and CDR2 is SASEGT. V gave up 0 bases and J gave up 2 bases, with 19 bases separating them. The CDR3 has 19 residues. The CDR3 region is CASSEAKVKGLRTNEKLFF. The CDR3 region has the DNA TGTGCCAGCAGTGAAGCAAAAGTTAAGGGGTTGAGGACTAATGAAAAACTGTTTTTT.

The chain uses TRBV30 and TRBJ2-5; TRBD2 matches at 11 bases. The CDR3 is made up of 15 amino acids. V lost 3 bases and J lost 2; bases outside the gene matches: 5. Germline values: CDR1 GTSNPN, CDR2 SVGIG (reference sequence). CDR3: CAWSLLAGVQETQYF. DNA for the CDR3: TGTGCCTGGAGCCTACTAGCGGGGGTACAAGAGACCCAGTACTTC.

The rearrangement links TRBV24-1 to TRBJ1-5; tentatively, D is TRBD1 (6 bases). Germline CDR1 and CDR2: KGHDR and SFDVKD. This CDR3 has 14 residues. The germline V and J ends were trimmed by 6 bases and 7 bases, with 15 bases remaining between them. The CDR3 DNA is TGTGCCACCAGTCCACAGGGATCGGAGCAGCCCCAGCATTTT. Translating it yields CATSPQGSEQPQHF.

The rearrangement joins TRBV1 to TRBJ2-3; the table gives TRBD2 as D, unverified against the DNA. TRBV1 is a documented pseudogene. This CDR3 comprises 13 residues. The CDR3 is CTSSQDVRDTQYF. CDR3 DNA sequence: TGCACCAGCAGCCAAGATGTGCGAGATACGCAGTATTTT.

The chain recombines TRBV5-4 with TRBJ2-1; 9 nucleotides align to TRBD1. The CDR3 covers 15 residues. Germline V gene sequence: CDR1 SGHNT, CDR2 YYREEE (reference sequence). V lost 2 bases, J lost 9 bases, and 9 bases stayed unmatched. The CDR3 DNA follows: TGTGCCAGCAGCTTCCGGACAGGGGTGGGGGGTGAGCAGTTCTTC. Translating gives CASSFRTGVGGEQFF.

The sample holds a few counts of this clone. The chain couples TRBV7-6 to TRBJ2-7; D unresolved. Deletions cut 3 bases from V and 2 bases from J, with 8 bases between. The CDR3 contains 13 residues. Germline CDR1 SGHVS, CDR2 FNYEAQ. CDR3 region: CASSFGQTYEQYF. Here the CDR3 DNA reads TGTGCCAGCAGCTTTGGGCAGACCTACGAGCAGTACTTC.

V gene TRBV2 combines with J gene TRBJ2-2; 8 bases agree with TRBD1. Germline CDR1 is SNHLY and CDR2 is FYNNEI. Losses at the gene ends were 7 bases for V and 3 bases for J; bases not matched to a gene: 7. The CDR3 totals 15 residues. The CDR3 sequence is CASTADRVDTGELFF. Written as DNA, the CDR3 is TGTGCCAGCACTGCGGACAGGGTCGACACCGGGGAGCTGTTTTTT.

The chain recombines TRBV7-6 with TRBJ1-1; 7 bases match TRBD1. With 1 base clipped from V and 4 bases from J, the junction kept 9 bases outside the gene matches. This CDR3 contains 16 residues. Germline lookup yields CDR1 SGHVS and CDR2 FNYEAQ. The CDR3 region is CASSLGAGGIGTEAFF. The CDR3 bases are TGTGCCAGCAGCTTAGGGGCAGGGGGGATAGGCACTGAAGCTTTCTTT.

This clone was picked up one time. The chain has TRBV19 and TRBJ1-5, with D possibly TRBD1 on 5 matching bases. V lost 10 bases and J lost 7, with 17 bases in between. CDR3 length: 13 residues. The V gene's germline CDR1 is LNHDA and CDR2 SQIVND (reference sequence). CDR3 region: CATPIQGGQPQHF. DNA for the CDR3: TGTGCCACCCCGATCCAGGGTGGCCAGCCCCAGCATTTT.

The J gene is TRBJ1-1, the V gene TRBV7-9; D gene unclear. The CDR3 has 15 residues. CDR1 SEHNR and CDR2 FQNEAQ come from the germline V gene (reference sequence). V was trimmed by 5 bases and J by 5 bases, leaving 18 bases between them. This CDR3 is CASSPLIAGRTEAFF. In DNA form, the CDR3 reads TGTGCCAGCAGCCCCCTGATAGCGGGAAGAACTGAAGCTTTCTTT.

The chain carries TRBV2 and TRBJ1-2; TRBD1 is a possible D gene (5 bases). The CDR3 runs 15 residues. Between the trimmed V and J ends, which lost 4 bases and 0 bases, there was a span of 12 bases. The V gene's germline CDR1 is SNHLY and CDR2 FYNNEI. Here the CDR3 DNA reads TGTGCCAGCAGTGGTGAGGCAGGGCCTAACTATGGCTACACCTTC. It encodes CASSGEAGPNYGYTF.

The chain uses TRBV27 and TRBJ2-1; the match to TRBD1 covers 7 bases. Germline assignment: CDR1 MNHEY and CDR2 SMNVEV (reference sequence). The CDR3 has 17 amino acids. V trimming: 5 bases; J trimming: 4 bases; junction bases outside the gene matches: 14. CDR3 protein: CASSRTPPGTDYNEQFF. The CDR3 DNA reads as TGTGCCAGCAGTAGGACACCCCCCGGGACAGATTACAATGAGCAGTTCTTC.

The sample holds a few counts of this clone. The chain uses TRBV6-2 or TRBV6-3 and TRBJ2-5, with 7 bases that match TRBD2. Germline CDR1 and CDR2: MNHEY and SVGEGT. The CDR3 covers 18 residues. The V segment lost 0 bases and the J segment 3 bases; nucleotides outside the gene matches: 13. CDR3 sequence reads: CASSYSKASGLGKETQYF. DNA of the CDR3: TGTGCCAGCAGTTACTCGAAGGCTAGCGGCTTAGGGAAAGAGACCCAGTACTTC.

This CDR3 is CASSIVNSGYTF. The CDR3 DNA reads TGTGCCAGTAGTATAGTCAATAGCGGCTACACCTTC. The chain links TRBV19 to TRBJ1-2; D gene unclear. Trimming pared 1 base from V and 8 bases from J, leaving 8 bases between. The CDR3 sequence is 12 residues long. In germline, CDR1 is LNHDA, CDR2 SQIVND (reference sequence).

The genes are TRBV19 and TRBJ2-1; TRBD1 might be the D (6 bases). CDR3 length: 14 amino acids. The ends were cut back, 3 bases at V and 9 bases at J, with 15 bases in the middle. Germline assignment: CDR1 LNHDA and CDR2 SQIVND (reference sequence). The CDR3 here is CASSMGASEAEQFF. DNA of the CDR3: TGTGCCAGTAGTATGGGGGCTAGTGAGGCTGAGCAGTTCTTC.

The rearrangement joins TRBV27 to TRBJ2-1, with 11 bases lining up with TRBD2. The CDR3 contains 16 residues. With 5 bases clipped from V and 4 bases from J, the junction kept 7 bases outside the gene matches. Germline CDR1 and CDR2: MNHEY and SMNVEV (reference sequence). For the CDR3, the DNA is TGTGCCAGCAGTGATACTCTAGCGGGAGGATACAATGAGCAGTTCTTC. This codes for CASSDTLAGGYNEQFF.

The CDR3 is CASPNPGTGGWNTEAFF. CDR3 bases: TGTGCCAGCCCAAACCCCGGGACAGGGGGCTGGAACACTGAAGCTTTCTTT. This chain joins TRBV28 and TRBJ1-1; 12 bases match TRBD1. V shed 8 bases and J 1 base; nucleotides not matched to a gene: 11. The V gene's germline CDR1 is MDHEN and CDR2 SYDVKM. The CDR3 extends over 17 amino acids. Drawing the rest from reference TRBV28 and TRBJ1-1, the complete variable domain is DVKVTQSSRYLVKRTGEKVFLECVQDMDHENMFWYRQDPGLGLRLIYFSYDVKMKEKGDIPEGYSVSREKKERFSLILESASTNQTSMYLCASPNPGTGGWNTEAFFGQGTRLTVV.

V usage is TRBV6-1 and J usage is TRBJ2-1; tentative D call: TRBD1 (6 bases). CDR3 size: 16 residues. The V end was cut by 2 bases, the J end by 0 bases, with 11 bases between. Germline V lookup: CDR1 MNHNS, CDR2 SASEGT. The CDR3 here is CASSERMTGSYNEQFF. DNA for the CDR3: TGTGCCAGCAGTGAACGCATGACAGGCTCCTACAATGAGCAGTTCTTC.

The chain recombines TRBV5-1 with TRBJ1-1; D gene unclear. Germline V gene sequence: CDR1 SGHRS, CDR2 YFSETQ. Trimming pared 0 bases from V and 7 bases from J, leaving 16 bases between. There are 15 residues in the CDR3. CDR3 region: CASSLDFARLDEAFF. The CDR3 DNA reads as TGCGCCAGCAGCTTGGACTTTGCCAGACTAGATGAAGCTTTCTTT. The variable domain in full, with the rest retrieved from reference TRBV5-1 and TRBJ1-1, is KAGVTQTPRYLIKTRGQQVTLSCSPISGHRSVSWYQQTPGQGLQFLFEYFSETQRNKGNFPGRFSGRQFSNSRSEMNVSTLELGDSALYLCASSLDFARLDEAFFGQGTRLTVV.

With regard to this clone: At one end the junction does not follow the germline gene, possibly because of a read error. The rearrangement uses TRBV3-1 (or the pseudogene TRBV3-2) and TRBJ1-6; D remains unclear. Looked up from germline, CDR1 is LGHDT and CDR2 is YNNKEL (reference sequence). This CDR3 spans 14 amino acids. The CDR3 DNA reads TGTGTCAGCAGCCAAGACCTGGCCAATTCACCCCTCCACTTT. Amino acids: CVSSQDLANSPLHF.

This sequence joins TRBV28 and TRBJ1-2, with TRBD1 identical over 10 bases. Germline CDR1 and CDR2: MDHEN and SYDVKM. Trimming cost V 5 bases and J 8 bases; bases outside gene matches: 11. The CDR3 runs to 15 residues. In DNA, the CDR3 is TGTGCCAGCAGTATAACGACAGGGGGCTTCGGAGGCTACACCTTC. This gives the protein CASSITTGGFGGYTF.

The chain combines TRBV18 with TRBJ1-3; 8 bases line up with TRBD1. V trimming: 3 bases; J trimming: 1 base; junction bases outside the gene matches: 5. The CDR3 extends over 16 amino acids. Germline V gene lookup returns CDR1 KGHSH and CDR2 LQKENI. This chain's CDR3 is CASSPKTGESGNTIYF. CDR3 DNA: TGTGCCAGCTCACCCAAGACAGGGGAATCTGGAAACACCATATATTTT.

In its sample, this clone was seen a few times. The rearrangement links TRBV4-1 to TRBJ1-2; no firm D call. The CDR3 sequence is 17 residues long. With 1 base removed from V and 4 bases from J, the gap between germline ends came to 19 bases. Germline CDR1 and CDR2: MGHRA and YSYEKL. The CDR3 reads CASSQVIRTISSYGYTF. The CDR3, as DNA: TGCGCCAGCAGCCAAGTAATAAGGACTATTAGTTCCTATGGCTACACCTTC.

CDR3 region: CASSDTSGGLNQYF. DNA for the CDR3: TGTGCCAGCAGTGATACTAGCGGGGGTCTGAACCAGTACTTC. The chain links TRBV2 to TRBJ2-5, with 11 bases aligning to TRBD2. There are 14 residues in the CDR3. CDR1 and CDR2 (germline): SNHLY, FYNNEI. With 3 bases clipped from V and 10 bases from J, the junction kept 7 bases outside the gene matches.